This is a list of T cell receptor beta chains from one sample in a study of cytomegalovirus exposure and HLA in healthy donors. Data came from immunoSEQ multiplex PCR; TCRdb stores just in-frame clones and leaves some out. The sample records about 170,000 clones, roughly 80% being singletons. The sequenced sample consisted of PBMCs. The receptors shown here come from a girl aged 2 to 10 in good health and CMV-seropositive. The CDR3 runs from the conserved cysteine through the conserved F or W.

>TRBV5-1|TRBJ2-1
CASSLLSGRTYNEQFF
>TRBV30|TRBJ1-5
CAWSAGTGPNQPQHF
>TRBV12-5|TRBJ2-5
CASGTRETQYF
>TRBV30|TRBJ2-6
CAWSEGALNVLTF
>TRBV19|TRBJ2-7
CASSTTWGPYEQYF
>TRBV6-1|TRBJ1-5
CASRTQGVYNQPQHF
>TRBV30|TRBJ2-1
CAWSPHGAGVNEQFF
>TRBV5-1|TRBJ1-1
CASSLEWGGGTEAFF
>TRBV30|TRBJ1-5
CAWSNTPGHNNQPQHF
>TRBV4-1|TRBJ2-6
CASSQGASGSAGANVLTF
>TRBV4-1|TRBJ1-4
CASSQVQPDRRNEKLFF
>TRBV28|TRBJ1-2
CASSLSPTGSYGYTF
>TRBV29-1|TRBJ2-1
CSGGVREREQFF
>TRBV5-1|TRBJ2-1
CASSPDRGEQFF
>TRBV2|TRBJ2-5
CASSAYAETQYF
>TRBV28|TRBJ1-2
CASSTGYYGYTF
>TRBV28|TRBJ2-7
CASSLVGLAGGEQYF
>TRBV28|TRBJ1-5
CSTARNQPQHF
>TRBV9|TRBJ2-1
CASSSERANEQFF
>TRBV19|TRBJ1-1
CASSIGRGNTEAFF
>TRBV15|TRBJ2-5
CATSRDWGYQETQYF
>TRBV18|TRBJ2-7
CASSEGTVYEQYF
>TRBV9|TRBJ2-5
CASSVALFGGEGETQYF
>TRBV5-1|TRBJ2-5
CASRSFTSGSGKTQYF
>TRBV5-1|TRBJ2-7
CASSRGRAGYEQYF
>TRBV2|TRBJ2-2
CASSVTGADTGELFF
>TRBV15|TRBJ1-6
CATAESVWVDSPLHF
>TRBV5-1|TRBJ1-1
CASSLGDREGPEAFF
>TRBV10-2|TRBJ1-2
CASSGTSNYGYTF
>TRBV27|TRBJ2-7
CASSSDGLVVYPSYEQYF
>TRBV6-1|TRBJ2-5
CASSDGGSVSETQYF
>TRBV30|TRBJ2-2
CAWSTLAGERVTGELFF
>TRBV19|TRBJ2-3
CASSLRGLTDTQYF
>TRBV5-8|TRBJ1-1
CASTLRDRGRWGSNTEAFF
>TRBV28|TRBJ1-2
CASSLGWTRGLAYGYTF
>TRBV30|TRBJ1-2
CAWSSTGNYGYTF
>TRBV5-4|TRBJ1-1
CASSLDTGWAEAFF
>TRBV29-1|TRBJ2-6
CSVARAGANVLTF
>TRBV19|TRBJ1-5
CASSMIGGQPQHF
>TRBV10-3|TRBJ1-2
CAIRLGGDYGYTF
>TRBV4-1|TRBJ1-2
CASSQVAQGDYGYTF
>TRBV5-1|TRBJ2-7
CASSSLRQGGNEQYF
>TRBV4-1|TRBJ1-2
CASSTRTGGGYGYTF
>TRBV6-1|TRBJ2-3
CASSKREGTDTQYF
>TRBV30|TRBJ1-3
CAWSVRTGRTGNTIYF
>TRBV4-1|TRBJ1-5
CASSQWRNQPQHF
>TRBV9|TRBJ2-3
CASSVGTGASTDTQYF
>TRBV27|TRBJ1-5
CASSLSRGGNQPQHF
>TRBV15|TRBJ2-7
CATSGTGVSHEQYF
>TRBV27|TRBJ2-7
CASSLSLVGGVYEQYF
>TRBV11-2|TRBJ2-1
CASSLEGTSRNEQFF
>TRBV4-1|TRBJ2-5
CASSQETSGQETQYF
>TRBV19|TRBJ2-7
CASSTAGVYEQYF
>TRBV7-8|TRBJ1-5
CASSKAAGSQPQHF